These 8 T cell receptor beta chains share one sample of origin, sequenced in a study of technical replicates of blood from several donors (dated by TCRdb to the late 2010s). Library creation used the immunoSEQ multiplex PCR assay. Held by TCRdb, this immuneACCESS table contains in-frame sequences only and omits some clones. Under half of the omission traces to an unresolved V gene where checked; the cause of the rest is unknown. The sample yields approximately 76,000 clones; about 97% were counted once. The biggest ten clones account for about 0.19% of the sample. The sequenced sample was T cells isolated from PBMCs. The receptor source for this set is a human donor in good health.

This rearrangement joins TRBV5-1 to TRBJ1-1; 8 nucleotides line up with TRBD1. There are 15 residues in the CDR3. V lost 4 bases and J lost 1; bases outside the gene matches: 6. Germline values: CDR1 SGHRS, CDR2 YFSETQ. The CDR3 is CASSTQGVGNTEAFF. In DNA form, the CDR3 reads TGCGCCAGCAGCACACAGGGGGTCGGGAACACTGAAGCTTTCTTT.

V and J are TRBV5-1 and TRBJ2-5; 10 bases fit TRBD2. Germline V gene sequence: CDR1 SGHRS, CDR2 YFSETQ. The CDR3 is made up of 17 amino acids. V gave up 6 bases and J gave up 5 bases; unmatched junction bases: 16. The DNA of the CDR3 is TGCGCCAGCACGGTTCTTGAGCGGGAGGGGTCTCAGGAGACCCAGTACTTC. This translates into CASTVLEREGSQETQYF. Variable domain in full (rest from reference TRBV5-1 and TRBJ2-5): KAGVTQTPRYLIKTRGQQVTLSCSPISGHRSVSWYQQTPGQGLQFLFEYFSETQRNKGNFPGRFSGRQFSNSRSEMNVSTLELGDSALYLCASTVLEREGSQETQYFGPGTRLLVL.

The rearrangement uses TRBV5-4 and TRBJ2-7; D is uncertain. The CDR3 length is 14 residues. Germline lookup yields CDR1 SGHNT and CDR2 YYREEE (reference sequence). Trimming stripped 0 bases from V and 2 bases from J, with 9 bases between. The CDR3 loop reads CASSLGGAAYEQYF. As DNA, the CDR3 is TGTGCCAGCAGCTTGGGTGGAGCAGCCTACGAGCAGTACTTC.

The chain employs TRBV5-1 and TRBJ2-5; 16 bases are a match to TRBD2. Germline V gene lookup returns CDR1 SGHRS and CDR2 YFSETQ. CDR3 length equals 18 residues. The V and J ends lost 0 bases and 5 bases, in that order; junction bases with no gene match: 7. CDR3 protein: CASSLVGTSGGAAETQYF. CDR3 DNA sequence: TGCGCCAGCAGCTTGGTTGGGACTAGCGGGGGGGCCGCCGAGACCCAGTACTTC.

The chain carries TRBV27 and TRBJ1-2, with D uncertain. The ends were cut back, 4 bases at V and 2 bases at J, with 5 bases in the middle. The germline gives CDR1 MNHEY, CDR2 SMNVEV (reference sequence). This CDR3 is built from 12 residues. The CDR3 bases are TGTGCCAGCAGTTCGGGGAACTATGGCTACACCTTC. This gives the protein CASSSGNYGYTF.

This clone has just one count. The gene calls are TRBV5-1 and TRBJ1-2; D might be TRBD1 (6 bases). V was pared by 0 bases and J by 8 bases, with 23 bases between. CDR1 and CDR2 (germline): SGHRS, YFSETQ. This CDR3 has 17 amino acids. CDR3 in amino acids: CASSLDGGGGRAYGYTF. The CDR3 nucleotides are TGCGCCAGCAGCTTGGACGGCGGCGGGGGCAGGGCCTACGGCTACACCTTC. Full variable domain (rest looked up from reference TRBV5-1 and TRBJ1-2): KAGVTQTPRYLIKTRGQQVTLSCSPISGHRSVSWYQQTPGQGLQFLFEYFSETQRNKGNFPGRFSGRQFSNSRSEMNVSTLELGDSALYLCASSLDGGGGRAYGYTFGSGTRLTVV.

The chain has TRBV19 and TRBJ2-2; 13 bases are a match to TRBD2. Germline V gene lookup returns CDR1 LNHDA and CDR2 SQIVND (reference sequence). With 7 bases clipped from V and 3 bases from J, the junction kept 11 bases outside the gene matches. The CDR3 has 18 amino acids. CDR3 residues: CASTPGGLAGRYTGELFF. CDR3 nucleotides: TGTGCCAGTACCCCTGGGGGACTAGCGGGGCGCTACACCGGGGAGCTGTTTTTT.

This sequence joins TRBV18 and TRBJ1-2; D is unclear. This CDR3 contains 14 residues. V was pared by 4 bases and J by 0 bases, with 9 bases between. CDR1 and CDR2 (germline): KGHSH, LQKENI. As DNA, the CDR3 is TGTGCCAGCTCACTGCCATCAGCTAACTATGGCTACACCTTC. It encodes CASSLPSANYGYTF. The full variable domain, rest sourced from reference TRBV18 and TRBJ1-2, is NAGVMQNPRHLVRRRGQEARLRCSPMKGHSHVYWYRQLPEEGLKFMVYLQKENIIDESGMPKERFSAEFPKEGPSILRIQQVVRGDSAAYFCASSLPSANYGYTFGSGTRLTVV.